These 26 T cell receptor beta chains originate from one sample sequenced in a study of OX40 agonist ivuxolimab in advanced cancers. Only in-frame clones appear in the TCRdb table, and some are missing; sequencing was by immunoSEQ multiplex PCR. The data show 65,000 to 95,000 clones, with 84% seen just once and around 0.49% held by the top ten. This sample comprised CD4+ or CD8+ T cells sorted from blood, obtained in a trial of the OX40 agonist ivuxolimab. The receptors were sampled from an adult with an advanced solid tumor such as melanoma, head and neck, liver or kidney cancer.

The chain is built from TRBV6-5 and TRBJ1-6; 8 bases line up with TRBD1. The CDR3 contains 15 residues. Unmatched junction bases numbered 11, after V lost 6 bases and J lost 10 bases. The germline V gene has CDR1 MNHEY and CDR2 SVGAGI. The CDR3 nucleotides are TGTGCCAGCAGGGGGGACAGGAATAGTAGATCACCCCTCCACTTT. Its translation: CASRGDRNSRSPLHF.

This chain joins TRBV2 and TRBJ1-2, with D unresolved. The germline V gene has CDR1 SNHLY and CDR2 FYNNEI. CDR3 length: 12 amino acids. Trimming stripped 5 bases from V and 8 bases from J, with 12 bases between. The CDR3 region has the DNA TGTGCCAGCAGTACCCTCGGCGGAGGCTACACCTTC. This codes for CASSTLGGGYTF. The whole variable domain, remainder taken from reference TRBV2 and TRBJ1-2, is EPEVTQTPSHQVTQMGQEVILRCVPISNHLYFYWYRQILGQKVEFLVSFYNNEISEKSEIFDDQFSVERPDGSNFTLKIRSTKLEDSAMYFCASSTLGGGYTFGSGTRLTVV.

V gene TRBV28 combines with J gene TRBJ1-2; tentatively, D is TRBD1 (5 bases). V was cut by 3 bases and J by 6 bases, with 20 bases left in between. Looked up from germline, CDR1 is MDHEN and CDR2 is SYDVKM. The CDR3 is 16 amino acids. The CDR3 bases are TGTGCCAGCAGTTTTTACGGGCCTCTCAAGGGGAATGGCTACACCTTC. Translation: CASSFYGPLKGNGYTF.

This clone has only one observation. The chain has TRBV15 and TRBJ2-7; TRBD1 aligns across 8 bases. There are 15 residues in the CDR3. V shed 0 bases, J shed 4 bases, and the junction held 5 bases outside the gene matches. Looked up from germline, CDR1 is LNHNV and CDR2 is YYDKDF (reference sequence). The CDR3 coding sequence is TGTGCCACCAGCAGAGATCCCCAGGGGGCATACGAGCAGTACTTC. Translating gives CATSRDPQGAYEQYF.

V and J are TRBV6-4 and TRBJ2-1; D possibly corresponds to TRBD1 (6 bases). V dropped 6 bases and J dropped 9 bases, with 15 bases sitting between them. Germline V gene lookup returns CDR1 MRHNA and CDR2 SNTAGT. This CDR3 has 13 residues. The CDR3 coding sequence is TGTGCCAGCAGCCTTACAGGGTCTGGTGAGCAGTTCTTC. It specifies CASSLTGSGEQFF.

The gene calls are TRBV2 and TRBJ1-5, with D possibly matching TRBD1 (5 bases). The CDR3 runs 16 residues. V was cut by 3 bases and J by 1 base, with 13 bases left in between. Germline V gene lookup returns CDR1 SNHLY and CDR2 FYNNEI. CDR3 sequence reads: CASSEVQGFSNQPQHF. The CDR3 DNA is TGTGCCAGCAGTGAGGTCCAGGGATTCAGCAATCAGCCCCAGCATTTT.

This clone occurred once. This chain joins TRBV6-1 and TRBJ2-7; D is unresolved. The CDR3 loop spans 12 amino acids. The germline V gene encodes CDR1 MNHNS and CDR2 SASEGT. V gave up 3 bases and J gave up 3 bases, with 6 bases separating them. CDR3 region: CASSEADYEQYF. CDR3 coding DNA: TGTGCCAGCAGTGAGGCGGACTACGAGCAGTACTTC.

The chain has TRBV7-9 and TRBJ2-1; 7 nucleotides align to TRBD1. Trimming cost V 5 bases and J 7 bases; bases outside gene matches: 11. The CDR3 length is 15 residues. Germline CDR1 SEHNR, CDR2 FQNEAQ (reference sequence). In nucleotides, the CDR3 is TGTGCCAGCAGCCCTCTTCTACAGGGGAAGAATGAGCAGTTCTTC. Its translation is CASSPLLQGKNEQFF.

The chain recombines TRBV7-9 with TRBJ1-1, with 9 bases lining up with TRBD1. J was trimmed by 4 bases and V by 2 bases; bases with no gene match: 5. Germline CDR1 is SEHNR and CDR2 is FQNEAQ (reference sequence). CDR3 length equals 15 residues. The chain's CDR3 is CASSLPGTGSTEAFF. In nucleotides, the CDR3 is TGTGCCAGCAGCTTACCCGGGACAGGGAGCACTGAAGCTTTCTTT.

Regarding this clone: Other DNA sequences within the sample encode an identical CDR3. The rearrangement uses TRBV28 and TRBJ2-6; D remains unclear. Germline assignment: CDR1 MDHEN and CDR2 SYDVKM. CDR3 size: 15 residues. V was cut by 2 bases and J by 0 bases, with 5 bases left in between. Here the CDR3 reads CASSLGSSGANVLTF. In nucleotides, the CDR3 is TGTGCCAGCAGTTTAGGTAGCTCTGGGGCCAACGTCCTGACTTTC. The variable domain in full, with the rest retrieved from reference TRBV28 and TRBJ2-6, is DVKVTQSSRYLVKRTGEKVFLECVQDMDHENMFWYRQDPGLGLRLIYFSYDVKMKEKGDIPEGYSVSREKKERFSLILESASTNQTSMYLCASSLGSSGANVLTFGAGSRLTVL.

V usage is TRBV11-2 and J usage is TRBJ1-1; perhaps TRBD1 as D (5 bases). Trimming took 7 bases from V and 0 from J, leaving 12 bases between them. Germline loops: CDR1 SGHAT, CDR2 FQNNGV. The CDR3 length is 14 residues. CDR3 coding DNA: TGTGCCAGCAACCCCGGGGGGATGAACACTGAAGCTTTCTTT. As protein: CASNPGGMNTEAFF.

A few counts support this clone. The rearrangement joins TRBV19 to TRBJ1-5; no reliable D call. CDR3 length: 12 residues. V was pared by 9 bases and J by 0 bases, with 6 bases between. Per germline, CDR1 LNHDA and CDR2 SQIVND (reference sequence). The CDR3 reads CASQDSNQPQHF. Here the CDR3 DNA reads TGTGCCAGCCAGGATAGCAATCAGCCCCAGCATTTT.

This rearrangement joins TRBV28 to TRBJ1-2, with a weak D call TRBD1 (6 bases). CDR3 length: 16 residues. The V end was cut by 8 bases, the J end by 8 bases, with 27 bases between. The germline gives CDR1 MDHEN, CDR2 SYDVKM. In nucleotides, the CDR3 is TGTGCCAGCTCCGTCCCGATGGCGGGGGCGATGGGGGGCTACACCTTC. Translating it yields CASSVPMAGAMGGYTF.

The chain uses TRBV20-1 and TRBJ2-2; a possible D gene is TRBD1 (6 bases). This CDR3 is 11 amino acids long. In germline, CDR1 is DFQATT, CDR2 SNEGSKA (reference sequence). Between the trimmed V and J ends, which lost 7 bases and 5 bases, there was a span of 8 bases. The CDR3 reads CSVQGTGELFF. CDR3 DNA sequence: TGCAGTGTGCAGGGGACCGGGGAGCTGTTTTTT.

This chain joins TRBV19 and TRBJ1-5; a weak D match, TRBD1 (5 bases). Trimming pared 5 bases from V and 7 bases from J, leaving 12 bases between. The CDR3 extends over 13 amino acids. In germline, CDR1 is LNHDA, CDR2 SQIVND (reference sequence). The DNA for the CDR3 is TGTGCCAGTAGTGGCGGGGCCTGGCAGCCCCAGCATTTT. Translating it yields CASSGGAWQPQHF.

The chain links TRBV19 to TRBJ2-3, with D hard to call. V shed 10 bases and J shed 4 bases, with 9 bases lying between them. Germline loops: CDR1 LNHDA, CDR2 SQIVND (reference sequence). The CDR3 loop spans 11 amino acids. CDR3 amino acids: CATGYADTQYF. Here the CDR3 DNA reads TGTGCCACCGGTTATGCAGATACGCAGTATTTT.

The chain is built from TRBV28 and TRBJ1-5, with 9 nucleotides matching TRBD1. V lost 5 bases and J lost 5; bases outside the gene matches: 10. The CDR3 runs to 16 residues. Per germline, CDR1 MDHEN and CDR2 SYDVKM. Here the CDR3 reads CASSRSGTGRHQPQHF. Here the CDR3 DNA reads TGTGCCAGCAGTCGCAGTGGGACAGGGAGGCATCAGCCCCAGCATTTT.

The chain couples TRBV5-1 to TRBJ2-1; TRBD1 is a possible D gene (8 bases). V dropped 1 base and J dropped 9 bases, with 20 bases sitting between them. This CDR3 comprises 16 residues. Germline loops: CDR1 SGHRS, CDR2 YFSETQ. CDR3 nucleotides: TGCGCCAGCAGCTTGACAGGGGGGCGGGAGAGCGGTGAGCAGTTCTTC. Residues: CASSLTGGRESGEQFF.

The rearrangement links TRBV19 to TRBJ2-5, with D tentatively TRBD1 or TRBD2 (5 bases each). This CDR3 spans 14 amino acids. V was clipped by 6 bases and J by 1 base, with 12 bases between them. Germline V gene lookup returns CDR1 LNHDA and CDR2 SQIVND (reference sequence). CDR3 residues: CASSLMGVQETQYF. The CDR3 bases are TGTGCCAGTAGCCTCATGGGGGTCCAAGAGACCCAGTACTTC.

This chain joins TRBV19 and TRBJ1-3; no firm D call. This CDR3 is built from 14 residues. CDR1 is LNHDA, CDR2 SQIVND, per germline (reference sequence). Trimming removed 10 bases at V and 0 bases at J, with 13 bases between. The CDR3 is CATRSAYSGNTIYF. The CDR3 DNA is TGTGCCACCCGATCCGCTTACTCTGGAAACACCATATATTTT.

For this clone: The identical CDR3 is also encoded by other nucleotide sequences in the sample. The chain recombines TRBV7-8 with TRBJ2-5; D perhaps matches TRBD1 (5 bases). Germline CDR1 reads SGHVS; CDR2 reads FQNEAQ. V lost 3 bases and J lost 5, with 10 bases in between. CDR3 length: 13 amino acids. The CDR3 loop is CASSFAGRETQYF. The CDR3 coding sequence is TGTGCCAGCAGCTTCGCAGGGCGTGAGACCCAGTACTTC.

Concerning this clone itself: Germline is not matched at one junction end, which may reflect a read error. The V call is TRBV2, the J call TRBJ2-1; 14 nucleotides match TRBD2. CDR3 length equals 15 residues. Germline V gene data show CDR1 as SNHLY and CDR2 as FYNNEI. CDR3 nucleotide sequence: TGTGCCAGCAACCCCTCGGGACTAGCGGGAGTAAGTGTGCTCTTC. The encoded protein is CASNPSGLAGVSVLF.

This chain connects TRBV10-3 to TRBJ1-2; 8 bases match TRBD1. The CDR3 has 12 amino acids. The J segment lost 13 bases and the V segment lost 2 bases, leaving 6 bases of the junction unmatched. Germline V gene lookup returns CDR1 ENHRY and CDR2 SYGVKD. CDR3 sequence: CAISERQGLLTF. CDR3 nucleotides: TGTGCCATCAGTGAGAGACAGGGGCTACTCACCTTC.

V and J are TRBV15 and TRBJ1-2; D gene ambiguous. The CDR3 extends over 13 amino acids. Trimming shortened V by 0 bases and J by 8 bases, and 10 bases separated the two germline ends. Germline CDR1 is LNHNV and CDR2 is YYDKDF (reference sequence). The CDR3: CATSRETGYGYTF. The CDR3 DNA is TGTGCCACCAGCAGAGAGACGGGGTACGGCTACACCTTC.

The V and J genes are TRBV7-9 and TRBJ1-4; D possibly corresponds to TRBD1 (5 bases). Per germline, CDR1 SEHNR and CDR2 FQNEAQ (reference sequence). The CDR3 loop spans 14 amino acids. Trimming left V 1 base short and J 7 bases short, with 10 bases between. CDR3 DNA: TGTGCCAGCAGCTTAGATACAGGATCTGAAAAACTGTTTTTT. Its translation: CASSLDTGSEKLFF. The full variable domain, rest sourced from reference TRBV7-9 and TRBJ1-4, is DTGVSQNPRHKITKRGQNVTFRCDPISEHNRLYWYRQTLGQGPEFLTYFQNEAQLEKSRLLSDRFSAERPKGSFSTLEIQRTEQGDSAMYLCASSLDTGSEKLFFGSGTQLSVL.

The V call is TRBV7-3, the J call TRBJ2-2, with 7 bases lining up with TRBD2. The ends lost 5 bases at V and 2 bases at J; junction bases unmatched: 11. Germline V lookup: CDR1 SGHTA, CDR2 FQGTGA. CDR3 size: 17 residues. The chain's CDR3 is CASSPQAAAGNTGELFF. The CDR3 DNA is TGTGCCAGCAGCCCACAAGCGGCAGCGGGAAACACCGGGGAGCTGTTTTTT.